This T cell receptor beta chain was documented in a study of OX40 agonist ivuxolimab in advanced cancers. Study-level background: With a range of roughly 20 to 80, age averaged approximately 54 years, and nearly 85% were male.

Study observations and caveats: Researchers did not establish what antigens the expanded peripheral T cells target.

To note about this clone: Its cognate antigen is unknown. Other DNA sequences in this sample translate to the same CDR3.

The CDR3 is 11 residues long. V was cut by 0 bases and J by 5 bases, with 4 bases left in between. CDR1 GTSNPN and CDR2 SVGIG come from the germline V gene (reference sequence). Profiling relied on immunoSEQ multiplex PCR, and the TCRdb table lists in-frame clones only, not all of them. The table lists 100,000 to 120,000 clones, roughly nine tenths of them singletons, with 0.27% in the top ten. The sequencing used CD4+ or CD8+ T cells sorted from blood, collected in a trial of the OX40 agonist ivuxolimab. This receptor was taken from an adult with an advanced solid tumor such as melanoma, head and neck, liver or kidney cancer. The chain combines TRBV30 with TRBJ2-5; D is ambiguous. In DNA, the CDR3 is TGTGCCTGGAGTGTTGGGGAGACCCAGTACTTC. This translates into CAWSVGETQYF.